These 14 T cell receptor beta chains originate from one sample sequenced in a study of cytomegalovirus exposure and HLA in healthy donors. 13 Jbeta primers and 60 Vbeta primers were used for the PCR. Sequenced by immunoSEQ multiplex PCR; TCRdb stores in-frame clones only, minus some. Here the sample spans 100,000 to 150,000 clones, roughly 88% being singletons. The source material was PBMCs. The receptor source for this set is a boy younger than 18 in good health and CMV-seronegative.

This clone has more than one count but fewer than ten. The chain combines TRBV6-1 with TRBJ1-1; the D is unclear. This CDR3 has 13 residues. V lost 8 bases and J 4 bases, leaving 14 bases between the germline ends. Looked up from germline, CDR1 is MNHNS and CDR2 is SASEGT. As DNA, the CDR3 is TGTGCCAGCGGGGAGAGCATCACCACTGAAGCTTTCTTT. Amino acids: CASGESITTEAFF.

The chain recombines TRBV25-1 with TRBJ2-3; 7 bases align to TRBD1. Germline V gene data show CDR1 as MGHDK and CDR2 as SYGVNS. After removal of 9 bases from V and 1 base from J, the junction contained 7 bases not matched to a gene. CDR3 length: 14 residues. In nucleotides, the CDR3 is TGTGCCAGTAGTAACACAGGGGGCACAGATACGCAGTATTTT. Its protein product is CASSNTGGTDTQYF. The full variable domain, its missing parts supplied by reference TRBV25-1 and TRBJ2-3, is EADIYQTPRYLVIGTGKKITLECSQTMGHDKMYWYQQDPGMELHLIHYSYGVNSTEKGDLSSESTVSRIRTEHFPLTLESARPSHTSQYLCASSNTGGTDTQYFGPGTRLTVL.

V gene TRBV7-9 combines with J gene TRBJ2-7; D is unclear. Germline V gene data show CDR1 as SEHNR and CDR2 as FQNEAQ (reference sequence). The CDR3 length is 15 residues. V was clipped by 3 bases and J by 5 bases, with 17 bases between them. The CDR3 sequence: CASSFSIRSVDEQYF. In nucleotides, the CDR3 is TGTGCCAGCAGCTTCTCTATTCGGTCGGTGGACGAGCAGTACTTC. The full variable domain, its missing parts supplied by reference TRBV7-9 and TRBJ2-7, is DTGVSQNPRHKITKRGQNVTFRCDPISEHNRLYWYRQTLGQGPEFLTYFQNEAQLEKSRLLSDRFSAERPKGSFSTLEIQRTEQGDSAMYLCASSFSIRSVDEQYFGPGTRLTVT.

This rearrangement joins TRBV11-2 to TRBJ2-2; 7 positions agree with TRBD1. The germline V gene has CDR1 SGHAT and CDR2 FQNNGV. Trimming removed 5 bases from V and 3 bases from J; junction bases left unmatched: 6. The length of the CDR3 is 15 residues. The CDR3 DNA reads as TGTGCCAGCAGCCCCACAGGGGTCGACACCGGGGAGCTGTTTTTT. This translates into CASSPTGVDTGELFF.

The chain links TRBV29-1 to TRBJ2-2; D is possibly TRBD2 (6 bases). This CDR3 is built from 12 residues. The germline V and J ends were trimmed by 7 bases and 6 bases, with 12 bases remaining between them. Germline values: CDR1 SQVTM, CDR2 ANQGSEA. The CDR3: CSAMGGAGELFF. CDR3 coding DNA: TGCAGCGCAATGGGAGGCGCCGGGGAGCTGTTTTTT.

This chain uses TRBV6-1 with TRBJ1-2, with D maybe TRBD1 (5 bases). V dropped 5 bases and J dropped 10 bases, with 20 bases sitting between them. Germline CDR1 reads MNHNS; CDR2 reads SASEGT. The CDR3 covers 14 residues. CDR3 nucleotide sequence: TGTGCCAGCAGTCGGAGGGGAGTCCCGAGGGCCTACACCTTC. Its protein product is CASSRRGVPRAYTF.

The chain combines TRBV13 with TRBJ1-4, with D perhaps TRBD1 (6 bases). The germline V gene has CDR1 PRHDT and CDR2 FYEKMQ (reference sequence). Trimming took 2 bases from V and 8 from J, leaving 21 bases between them. The CDR3 is made up of 17 amino acids. CDR3 loop: CASSLSLSGGAGEKLFF. DNA of the CDR3: TGTGCCAGCAGCTTATCTTTATCGGGGGGCGCAGGAGAAAAACTGTTTTTT.

Comments on this clone: Relative to the germline gene, one junction end is altered; a read error may explain this. The CDR3 loop reads CSSSLFRGDTQYF. As DNA, the CDR3 is TGTTCCAGCAGCCTGTTCCGGGGAGATACGCAGTATTTT. This chain links TRBV7-9 with TRBJ2-3; D is perhaps TRBD2 (5 bases). Per the germline V gene, CDR1 is SEHNR and CDR2 is FQNEAQ (reference sequence). This CDR3 has 13 amino acids.

The rearrangement uses TRBV28 and TRBJ2-5; no reliable D call. This CDR3 is built from 11 residues. The V end lost 5 bases, the J end lost 7 bases, and 8 bases lay between the germline ends. CDR1 MDHEN and CDR2 SYDVKM come from the germline V gene. The CDR3 spells CASSPRGTQYF. CDR3 DNA sequence: TGTGCCAGCAGTCCGAGAGGGACCCAGTACTTC.

The chain combines TRBV28 with TRBJ1-2; D is possibly TRBD1 (6 bases). The germline V gene encodes CDR1 MDHEN and CDR2 SYDVKM. V was cut by 6 bases and J by 8 bases, with 10 bases left in between. The CDR3 extends over 11 amino acids. CDR3 residues: CASSSGVGYTF. The DNA of the CDR3 is TGTGCCAGCAGCTCAGGGGTCGGCTACACCTTC.

This chain uses TRBV29-1 with TRBJ2-7; 7 bases map to TRBD1. Unmatched junction bases numbered 8, after V lost 1 base and J lost 2 bases. CDR1 is SQVTM and CDR2 is ANQGSEA in the germline V gene. The CDR3 is 15 residues long. This CDR3 is CSVEGDRASPYEQYF. In DNA form, the CDR3 reads TGCAGCGTTGAAGGGGACAGAGCTTCCCCCTACGAGCAGTACTTC.

CDR3 amino acids: CASSPTQGAGANVLTF. The CDR3 DNA follows: TGTGCCAGCAGCCCAACTCAGGGGGCTGGGGCCAACGTCCTGACTTTC. The chain couples TRBV9 to TRBJ2-6, with 7 positions matching TRBD1. In germline, CDR1 is SGDLS, CDR2 YYNGEE. V shed 4 bases, J shed 2 bases, and the junction held 6 bases outside the gene matches. The CDR3 runs to 16 residues. The complete variable domain, with remaining parts taken from reference TRBV9 and TRBJ2-6, reads DSGVTQTPKHLITATGQRVTLRCSPRSGDLSVYWYQQSLDQGLQFLIQYYNGEERAKGNILERFSAQQFPDLHSELNLSSLELGDSALYFCASSPTQGAGANVLTFGAGSRLTVL.

The gene calls are TRBV7-2 and TRBJ2-7, with TRBD1 as a possible D gene (6 bases). The ends were cut back, 2 bases at V and 1 base at J, with 12 bases in the middle. The CDR3 has 15 residues. In germline, CDR1 is SGHTA, CDR2 FQGNSA. DNA of the CDR3: TGTGCCAGCAGCTTAATATCAGGGGTATCCTACGAGCAGTACTTC. Translation gives CASSLISGVSYEQYF.

This clone was detected only a few times. The gene calls are TRBV6-4 and TRBJ2-4; D is possibly TRBD2 (5 bases). Germline V gives CDR1 MRHNA, CDR2 SNTAGT. The length of the CDR3 is 13 residues. V shed 0 bases and J shed 13 bases, with 13 bases lying between them. The CDR3, as DNA: TGTGCCAGCAGTGACTCGGGGAGCTCTAAACAGTACTTC. Translating it yields CASSDSGSSKQYF.